Listed below are T cell receptor beta chains from one sample, sequenced in a study of blood T cells in healthy people across ages. TCRdb re-derived calls from the 5' RACE reads in MiXCR, one entry per CDR3 protein. This sample has over 1,200,000 distinct CDR3 sequences, with 59% found just once. Sequenced sample: blood. The receptors stem from a man aged 18 to 30 in good health. Both conserved end residues are part of each CDR3. A D gene is named only where the DNA matches it firmly. Part of the rows lack a size; the others show once, few, many or a class for expanded clones.

J	size	D	V	CDR3	DNA
TRBJ2-7	.	.	TRBV6-5	CASSYSGDGIYEQYF	TGTGCCAGCAGTTACTCGGGGGACGGGATCTACGAGCAGTACTTC
TRBJ1-2	few	.	TRBV24-1	CATSDSTNYGYTF	TGTGCCACCAGTGATTCAACTAACTATGGCTACACCTTC
TRBJ1-2	.	.	TRBV7-9	CASSLWDSRGYGYTF	TGTGCCAGCAGCTTATGGGATTCTAGGGGCTATGGCTACACCTTC
TRBJ2-7	.	.	TRBV7-7	CASSWADSSLYEQYF	TGTGCCAGCAGCTGGGCGGACAGTTCTTTATACGAGCAGTACTTC
TRBJ2-4	.	.	TRBV2	CASRETPLAKNIQYF	TGTGCCAGCAGGGAGACACCTCTAGCCAAAAACATTCAGTACTTC
TRBJ1-2	.	.	TRBV29-1	CSVEEEHLNHGYTF	TGCAGCGTTGAAGAGGAACACCTCAACCATGGCTACACCTTC
TRBJ2-3	.	.	TRBV9	CASSARGSRGTDTQYF	TGTGCCAGCAGCGCCCGGGGCTCTCGTGGCACAGATACGCAGTATTTT
TRBJ2-7	.	.	TRBV20-1	CGARYTTEQYF	TGCGGTGCTAGGTATACCACCGAGCAGTACTTC
TRBJ2-1	.	TRBD2	TRBV5-1	CASSRTSQYNEQFF	TGCGCCAGCAGCCGGACTAGCCAATACAATGAGCAGTTCTTC
TRBJ2-1	.	TRBD2	TRBV24-1	CATSIGTSGVNEQFF	TGTGCCACCAGTATCGGGACTAGCGGGGTCAATGAGCAGTTCTTC
TRBJ1-2	.	.	TRBV28	CASSLRAVVSYGYTF	TGTGCCAGCAGCCTCAGGGCCGTCGTGAGCTATGGCTACACCTTC
TRBJ2-5	.	.	TRBV24-1	CATSEKTGWRETQYF	TGTGCCACCAGTGAGAAAACAGGTTGGAGAGAGACCCAGTACTTC
TRBJ2-6	few	.	TRBV7-2	CASSLAGSGYSRANVLTF	TGTGCCAGCAGCTTAGCGGGGTCGGGGTACTCCCGGGCCAACGTCCTGACTTTC
TRBJ1-1	.	.	TRBV30	CAWSVMGNTEAFF	TGTGCCTGGAGTGTAATGGGGAACACTGAAGCTTTCTTT
TRBJ2-5	.	TRBD1	TRBV12-3/TRBV12-4	CASSLKGQGIETQYF	TGTGCCAGCAGTTTGAAGGGACAGGGGATTGAGACCCAGTACTTC
TRBJ2-7	.	.	TRBV15	CATSSSGYVYEQYF	TGTGCCACCAGCAGTAGCGGCTACGTATACGAGCAGTACTTC
TRBJ2-2	.	.	TRBV3-1	CASSHSVRVELFF	TGTGCCAGCAGCCATTCTGTGAGGGTGGAGCTGTTTTTT
TRBJ1-1	.	.	TRBV4-1	CASSQEIDRNTEAFF	TGCGCCAGCAGCCAAGAAATAGACAGAAACACTGAAGCTTTCTTT
TRBJ2-3	.	.	TRBV6-2/TRBV6-3	CASSYSITEPDTQYF	TGTGCCAGCAGTTACTCTATCACCGAACCAGATACGCAGTATTTT
TRBJ2-1	few	TRBD2	TRBV4-2	CASLSGGGNNEQFF	TGTGCCAGCCTTAGCGGGGGGGGAAACAATGAGCAGTTCTTC
TRBJ2-7	.	.	TRBV11-2	CASSLLSGPGESYEQYF	TGTGCCAGCAGCTTACTTTCAGGGCCAGGGGAATCCTACGAGCAGTACTTC
TRBJ2-7	.	TRBD1	TRBV27	CASSPGDSKRDEQYF	TGTGCCAGCAGCCCCGGGGACAGCAAAAGGGACGAGCAGTACTTC
TRBJ1-2	few	.	TRBV5-1	CASSSLRRDYGYTF	TGCGCCAGCAGCTCACTTCGTCGGGACTATGGCTACACCTTC
TRBJ1-1	.	TRBD1	TRBV12-5	CASGLLGQLAEAFF	TGTGCTAGTGGTTTGTTGGGACAGCTGGCTGAAGCTTTCTTT
TRBJ2-1	.	.	TRBV6-6	CASREVRGTNEQFF	TGTGCCAGCAGGGAAGTACGAGGGACCAATGAGCAGTTCTTC
TRBJ1-2	.	.	TRBV3-1	CASSQYSQRHGYTF	TGTGCCAGCAGCCAATATTCGCAGCGACATGGCTACACCTTC
TRBJ2-1	.	TRBD1	TRBV29-1	CSVPTWDSYNEQFF	TGCAGCGTCCCCACCTGGGACAGCTACAATGAGCAGTTCTTC
TRBJ2-7	.	TRBD2	TRBV9	CASSPTGGSSYEQYF	TGTGCCAGCTCCCCGACGGGGGGTAGCTCCTACGAGCAGTACTTC
TRBJ1-6	.	.	TRBV20-1	CSATVGRDSPLHF	TGCAGCGCTACGGTTGGTAGGGATTCACCCCTCCACTTT
TRBJ2-7	few	TRBD2	TRBV7-2	CASSSWTSGSSYEQYF	TGTGCCAGCAGCTCCTGGACTAGCGGAAGCTCCTACGAGCAGTACTTC
TRBJ2-6	.	TRBD2	TRBV5-1	CASSLGREGPGANVLTF	TGCGCCAGCAGCTTGGGGAGGGAGGGCCCTGGGGCCAACGTCCTGACTTTC
TRBJ1-5	few	TRBD1	TRBV20-1	CSAPRSGTVNQPQHF	TGCAGTGCTCCTAGGTCCGGGACAGTCAATCAGCCCCAGCATTTT
TRBJ1-2	.	.	TRBV12-3/TRBV12-4	CASRALGRPINYGYTF	TGTGCCAGCAGGGCTCTGGGCAGACCTATTAACTATGGCTACACCTTC
TRBJ2-7	.	TRBD2	TRBV7-9	CASSLLAGGLHEQYF	TGTGCCAGCAGCTTACTAGCGGGAGGGCTTCACGAGCAGTACTTC
TRBJ2-5	.	TRBD1	TRBV29-1	CSARTGVGRETQYF	TGCAGCGCCCGCACAGGGGTGGGTCGGGAGACCCAGTACTTC
TRBJ2-3	few	.	TRBV19	CASSQQYSTDTQYF	TGTGCCAGTAGCCAACAGTATAGCACAGATACGCAGTATTTT
TRBJ2-1	.	TRBD2	TRBV13	CASSWGERGPSNEQFF	TGTGCCAGCAGCTGGGGGGAGCGGGGCCCTTCGAATGAGCAGTTCTTC
TRBJ2-6	few	.	TRBV11-2	CASSFSGDTSFSGANVLTF	TGTGCCAGCAGCTTTTCAGGGGACACATCCTTCTCTGGGGCCAACGTCCTGACTTTC
TRBJ1-2	.	.	TRBV20-1	CSAIRNNYGYTF	TGCAGTGCTATTCGTAATAACTATGGCTACACCTTC
TRBJ2-7	.	TRBD1	TRBV20-1	CSAMNIDRGPYDEQYF	TGCAGTGCCATGAATATAGACAGGGGGCCCTACGACGAGCAGTACTTC
TRBJ2-1	few	.	TRBV29-1	CSVSGTRGEQFF	TGCAGCGTTTCCGGGACGAGAGGTGAGCAGTTCTTC
TRBJ2-5	.	TRBD1	TRBV2	CASSGTGAWETQYF	TGTGCCAGCAGTGGGACAGGGGCTTGGGAGACCCAGTACTTC
TRBJ2-3	few	.	TRBV7-9	CASSLGPRGDTDTQYF	TGTGCCAGCAGCTTGGGGCCCAGGGGGGACACAGATACGCAGTATTTT
TRBJ2-7	few	TRBD1	TRBV12-3/TRBV12-4	CASSSDRLSSYEQYF	TGTGCCAGCAGTTCGGACAGGCTGAGCTCCTACGAGCAGTACTTC
TRBJ1-2	.	TRBD1	TRBV4-1	CASSQEGTGGVYGYTF	TGCGCCAGCAGCCAAGAGGGGACAGGGGGTGTCTATGGCTACACCTTC
TRBJ1-5	once	.	TRBV5-1	CASSGPGLQETQHF	TGCGCCAGCAGCGGACCGGGACTACAAGAGACCCAGCATTTT
TRBJ2-7	few	.	TRBV7-2	CASSLALGQNYEQYF	TGTGCCAGCAGCTTAGCGCTAGGACAGAACTACGAGCAGTACTTC
TRBJ2-5	.	.	TRBV11-2	CASSLGQGLRETQYF	TGTGCCAGCAGCTTAGGGCAAGGGTTGCGAGAGACCCAGTACTTC
TRBJ1-2	.	.	TRBV3-1	CAGSQPGRTSYGYTF	TGTGCCGGCAGCCAACCTGGCAGGACCTCCTATGGCTACACCTTC
TRBJ2-1	.	TRBD2	TRBV24-1	CATPGLAGYDNEQFF	TGTGCCACCCCGGGACTAGCGGGATACGACAATGAGCAGTTCTTC
TRBJ2-7	.	.	TRBV10-1	CASSGPGVRYYEQYF	TGCGCCAGCAGCGGTCCAGGGGTCCGCTACTACGAGCAGTACTTC
TRBJ2-2	.	.	TRBV11-2	CASSVRTINTGELFF	TGTGCCAGCAGCGTCCGGACTATTAACACCGGGGAGCTGTTTTTT
TRBJ2-1	few	TRBD1	TRBV29-1	CSVVGQGRYNEQFF	TGCAGCGTGGTCGGACAGGGAAGATACAATGAGCAGTTCTTC
TRBJ1-6	.	TRBD1	TRBV9	CASSGNRDSSENSPLHF	TGTGCCAGCAGCGGGAATAGGGACAGCTCTGAGAATTCACCCCTCCACTTT
TRBJ2-3	many	.	TRBV6-2/TRBV6-3	CASSYSGVDTQYF	TGTGCCAGCAGTTACTCGGGCGTTGATACGCAGTATTTT
TRBJ2-3	.	TRBD1	TRBV20-1	CSAKPGQGDTDTQYF	TGCAGTGCTAAACCGGGACAGGGCGACACAGATACGCAGTATTTT
TRBJ2-5	.	.	TRBV7-2	CASSSGGDQYF	TGTGCCAGCAGCTCTGGCGGGGACCAGTACTTC